Reported below is one T cell receptor (beta chain). Antigen: not known. Germline V gene sequence: CDR1 SQVTM, CDR2 ANQGSEA. Trimming removed 3 bases from V and 8 bases from J; junction bases left unmatched: 10. This CDR3 comprises 14 residues. This sample stems from a study of T cell responses to AZD1222 COVID-19 vaccine. Findings and caveats of the study: The span of vaccine-associated CD4 TCRs extended across spike, with dominance at 160-218 and 743-854. AZD1222 recipients seropositive at baseline numbered only 6 or 7. After the peak T cell response, and only then, were repertoires sampled.

Produced via immunoSEQ multiplex PCR; TCRdb's table is partial and in-frame only. The sample has about 160,000 clones, 90% to 95% seen once. The J gene is TRBJ1-2, the V gene TRBV29-1; 9 nucleotides line up with TRBD1. This specimen was peripheral blood, taken on day 0 of AZD1222 vaccination. The TCR comes from an adult in good health. For the CDR3, the DNA is TGCAGCGTTGAGTCGGGACAGGGCGGAGAGGGCTACACCTTC. Translated: CSVESGQGGEGYTF.